A selection of T cell receptor beta chains follows, all from one sample in a study of blood T cell repertoires in COVID-19. The table came from immunoSEQ multiplex PCR; TCRdb's copy has only in-frame clones and leaves some out. The data show roughly 340,000 clones, roughly 90% seen once. Sequencing was done on a sample of peripheral blood. The receptors originated from a woman aged 70-85 years with COVID-19, enrolled during active disease. Both conserved end residues are part of each CDR3. Each record gives: D gene, V gene, clone size, J gene, CDR3 length, CDR3 protein, CDR3 DNA. A D gene is named only where the DNA matches it firmly. Expanded clones are given a class, and other clones once, few, many or no size at all.

d_call: TRBD2; v_call: TRBV19; clone_size: NA; j_call: TRBJ2-3; cdr3_length: 14; cdr3_aa: CASSIALAGDTQYF; cdr3_nt: TGTGCCAGTAGTATCGCGTTAGCGGGGGATACGCAGTATTTT
d_call: TRBD1; v_call: TRBV3-1/TRBV3-2; clone_size: NA; j_call: TRBJ2-7; cdr3_length: 16; cdr3_aa: CASSPRWGQGGYEQYF; cdr3_nt: TGTGCCAGCAGCCCTAGGTGGGGACAGGGGGGCTACGAGCAGTACTTC
d_call: NA; v_call: TRBV5-1; clone_size: NA; j_call: TRBJ1-5; cdr3_length: 15; cdr3_aa: CASSLEGDRSQPQHF; cdr3_nt: TGCGCCAGCAGCTTGGAGGGGGACCGCAGTCAGCCCCAGCATTTT
d_call: TRBD1; v_call: TRBV2; clone_size: NA; j_call: TRBJ1-1; cdr3_length: 13; cdr3_aa: CASKGTGNTEAFF; cdr3_nt: TGTGCCAGCAAGGGGACAGGGAACACTGAAGCTTTCTTT
d_call: TRBD2; v_call: TRBV7-6; clone_size: NA; j_call: TRBJ2-7; cdr3_length: 14; cdr3_aa: CASSPSGGAYEQYF; cdr3_nt: TGTGCCAGCAGCCCCTCGGGGGGTGCCTACGAGCAGTACTTC
d_call: NA; v_call: TRBV14; clone_size: NA; j_call: TRBJ2-5; cdr3_length: 15; cdr3_aa: CASSQIGLTQETQYF; cdr3_nt: TGTGCCAGCAGCCAGATCGGACTAACCCAAGAGACCCAGTACTTC
d_call: NA; v_call: TRBV5-1; clone_size: once; j_call: TRBJ2-3; cdr3_length: 14; cdr3_aa: CASSLVESTDTQYF; cdr3_nt: TGCGCCAGCAGCTTGGTCGAGAGCACAGATACGCAGTATTTT
d_call: TRBD1; v_call: TRBV5-1; clone_size: once; j_call: TRBJ1-3; cdr3_length: 15; cdr3_aa: CASSTGTGSGNTIYF; cdr3_nt: TGCGCCAGCAGCACTGGGACAGGCTCTGGAAACACCATATATTTT
d_call: NA; v_call: TRBV5-6; clone_size: once; j_call: TRBJ1-5; cdr3_length: 15; cdr3_aa: CASSSGRTTNQPQHF; cdr3_nt: TGTGCCAGCAGCTCCGGACGGACTACCAATCAGCCCCAGCATTTT
d_call: NA; v_call: TRBV9; clone_size: NA; j_call: TRBJ1-2; cdr3_length: 16; cdr3_aa: CASSVVSGDPRYGYTF; cdr3_nt: TGTGCCAGCAGCGTAGTAAGCGGGGACCCCCGCTATGGCTACACCTTC
d_call: NA; v_call: TRBV7-3; clone_size: NA; j_call: TRBJ2-2; cdr3_length: 18; cdr3_aa: CASSLFGGRGQNTGELFF; cdr3_nt: TGTGCCAGCAGCTTATTCGGGGGTCGAGGCCAGAACACCGGGGAGCTGTTTTTT
d_call: TRBD1; v_call: TRBV30; clone_size: once; j_call: TRBJ1-1; cdr3_length: 14; cdr3_aa: CAWSVHGTGVEAFF; cdr3_nt: TGTGCCTGGAGTGTACATGGTACAGGGGTTGAAGCTTTCTTT
d_call: TRBD1; v_call: TRBV6-6; clone_size: NA; j_call: TRBJ2-7; cdr3_length: 15; cdr3_aa: CASSPTGTGGGEQYF; cdr3_nt: TGTGCCAGCAGCCCCACGGGGACAGGGGGCGGCGAGCAGTACTTC
d_call: NA; v_call: TRBV28; clone_size: NA; j_call: TRBJ2-1; cdr3_length: 15; cdr3_aa: CASSSPPEGLNEQFF; cdr3_nt: TGTGCCAGCAGTTCCCCCCCGGAGGGACTCAATGAGCAGTTCTTC
d_call: TRBD2; v_call: TRBV6-5; clone_size: NA; j_call: TRBJ2-5; cdr3_length: 16; cdr3_aa: CASSYTVAGVQETQYF; cdr3_nt: TGTGCCAGCAGTTATACCGTAGCGGGGGTTCAAGAGACCCAGTACTTC
d_call: NA; v_call: TRBV4-2; clone_size: NA; j_call: TRBJ1-3; cdr3_length: 15; cdr3_aa: CASSQDSGSGNTIYF; cdr3_nt: TGTGCCAGCAGCCAAGATTCGGGGTCTGGAAACACCATATATTTT
d_call: NA; v_call: TRBV29-1; clone_size: few; j_call: TRBJ1-1; cdr3_length: 11; cdr3_aa: CSGEEGTEAFF; cdr3_nt: TGCAGTGGCGAGGAGGGCACTGAAGCTTTCTTT
d_call: TRBD1; v_call: TRBV12-3/TRBV12-4; clone_size: NA; j_call: TRBJ1-4; cdr3_length: 13; cdr3_aa: CASSDRADEKLFF; cdr3_nt: TGTGCCAGCAGTGACAGGGCAGATGAAAAACTGTTTTTT
d_call: TRBD1; v_call: TRBV7-2; clone_size: NA; j_call: TRBJ1-2; cdr3_length: 13; cdr3_aa: CASSGQGFGGYTF; cdr3_nt: TGTGCCAGCAGCGGACAGGGCTTCGGTGGCTACACCTTC
d_call: NA; v_call: TRBV5-4; clone_size: NA; j_call: TRBJ2-5; cdr3_length: 14; cdr3_aa: CASSLGVDQETQYF; cdr3_nt: TGTGCCAGCAGCTTGGGAGTGGACCAAGAGACCCAGTACTTC
d_call: TRBD2; v_call: TRBV7-2; clone_size: NA; j_call: TRBJ2-1; cdr3_length: 15; cdr3_aa: CASSLTSSAYNEQFF; cdr3_nt: TGTGCCAGCAGCTTGACTAGCTCTGCTTACAATGAGCAGTTCTTC
d_call: NA; v_call: TRBV18; clone_size: once; j_call: TRBJ1-3; cdr3_length: 15; cdr3_aa: CASSPRQDSGNTIYF; cdr3_nt: TGTGCCAGCTCACCACGACAGGACTCTGGAAACACCATATATTTT
d_call: NA; v_call: TRBV5-1; clone_size: once; j_call: TRBJ1-2; cdr3_length: 14; cdr3_aa: CASNQGGNNYGYTF; cdr3_nt: TGCGCCAGCAATCAGGGAGGCAATAACTATGGCTACACCTTC
d_call: TRBD1; v_call: TRBV5-1; clone_size: NA; j_call: TRBJ1-6; cdr3_length: 14; cdr3_aa: CASRTGPTNSPLHF; cdr3_nt: TGCGCCAGCAGGACAGGGCCTACCAATTCACCCCTCCACTTT
d_call: NA; v_call: TRBV14; clone_size: NA; j_call: TRBJ1-4; cdr3_length: 16; cdr3_aa: CASSQHPGLLAEKLFF; cdr3_nt: TGTGCCAGCAGCCAGCACCCGGGACTGTTAGCTGAAAAACTGTTTTTT
d_call: NA; v_call: TRBV29-1; clone_size: NA; j_call: TRBJ1-1; cdr3_length: 12; cdr3_aa: CSVAGKNTEAFF; cdr3_nt: TGCAGCGTCGCAGGGAAAAACACTGAAGCTTTCTTT
d_call: NA; v_call: TRBV9; clone_size: NA; j_call: TRBJ1-1; cdr3_length: 11; cdr3_aa: CASSAGDGAFF; cdr3_nt: TGTGCCAGCAGCGCAGGGGATGGAGCTTTCTTT
d_call: NA; v_call: TRBV5-6; clone_size: NA; j_call: TRBJ1-2; cdr3_length: 15; cdr3_aa: CASSLLGRVNYGYTF; cdr3_nt: TGTGCCAGCAGCTTGTTAGGCAGGGTTAACTATGGCTACACCTTC
d_call: TRBD1; v_call: TRBV19; clone_size: NA; j_call: TRBJ2-5; cdr3_length: 15; cdr3_aa: CASSINTGAQVTQYF; cdr3_nt: TGTGCCAGTAGTATCAATACAGGGGCGCAGGTGACCCAGTACTTC
d_call: NA; v_call: TRBV4-3; clone_size: NA; j_call: TRBJ1-6; cdr3_length: 17; cdr3_aa: CASSQETGSSYNSPLHF; cdr3_nt: TGCGCCAGCAGCCAAGAAACGGGGAGCTCCTATAATTCACCCCTCCACTTT
d_call: NA; v_call: TRBV9; clone_size: NA; j_call: TRBJ2-7; cdr3_length: 14; cdr3_aa: CASSGGPGAYEQYF; cdr3_nt: TGTGCCAGCAGCGGAGGGCCAGGGGCCTACGAGCAGTACTTC
d_call: TRBD1; v_call: TRBV28; clone_size: NA; j_call: TRBJ2-7; cdr3_length: 19; cdr3_aa: CASSGDRGPLPRRTYEQYF; cdr3_nt: TGTGCCAGCAGTGGGGACAGGGGTCCCCTTCCGAGGCGGACCTACGAGCAGTACTTC
d_call: NA; v_call: TRBV29-1; clone_size: NA; j_call: TRBJ1-2; cdr3_length: 13; cdr3_aa: CSVEPDSNYGYTF; cdr3_nt: TGCAGCGTTGAACCCGACAGTAACTATGGCTACACCTTC
d_call: TRBD2; v_call: TRBV4-1; clone_size: NA; j_call: TRBJ2-7; cdr3_length: 16; cdr3_aa: CASSQEKRGGGYEQYF; cdr3_nt: TGCGCCAGCAGCCAAGAAAAGCGGGGGGGCGGGTACGAGCAGTACTTC
d_call: TRBD2; v_call: TRBV5-5; clone_size: NA; j_call: TRBJ2-7; cdr3_length: 17; cdr3_aa: CASSLALAGGNSYEQYF; cdr3_nt: TGTGCCAGCAGCTTGGCTCTAGCGGGGGGCAATTCCTACGAGCAGTACTTC